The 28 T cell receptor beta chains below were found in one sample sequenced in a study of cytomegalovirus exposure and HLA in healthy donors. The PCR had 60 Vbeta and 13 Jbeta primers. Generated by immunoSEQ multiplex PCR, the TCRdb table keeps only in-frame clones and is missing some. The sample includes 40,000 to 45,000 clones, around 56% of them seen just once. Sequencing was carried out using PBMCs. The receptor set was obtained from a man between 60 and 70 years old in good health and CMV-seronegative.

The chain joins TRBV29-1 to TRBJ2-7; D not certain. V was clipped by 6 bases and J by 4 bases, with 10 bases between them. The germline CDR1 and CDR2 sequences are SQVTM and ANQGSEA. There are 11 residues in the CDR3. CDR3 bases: TGCAGCGTGAGAACAGTTTACGAGCAGTACTTC. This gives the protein CSVRTVYEQYF.

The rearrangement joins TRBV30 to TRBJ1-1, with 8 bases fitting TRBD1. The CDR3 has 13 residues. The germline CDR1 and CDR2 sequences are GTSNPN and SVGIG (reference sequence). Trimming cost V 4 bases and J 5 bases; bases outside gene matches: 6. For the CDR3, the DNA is TGTGCCTGGAACAGACAGGGGAAAACTGAAGCTTTCTTT. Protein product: CAWNRQGKTEAFF.

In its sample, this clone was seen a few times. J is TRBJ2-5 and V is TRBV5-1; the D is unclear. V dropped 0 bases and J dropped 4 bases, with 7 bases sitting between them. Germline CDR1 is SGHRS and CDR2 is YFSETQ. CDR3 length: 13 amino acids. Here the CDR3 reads CASSLAGGETQYF. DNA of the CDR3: TGCGCCAGCAGCTTGGCGGGTGGAGAGACCCAGTACTTC. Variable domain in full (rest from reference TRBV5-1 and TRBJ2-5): KAGVTQTPRYLIKTRGQQVTLSCSPISGHRSVSWYQQTPGQGLQFLFEYFSETQRNKGNFPGRFSGRQFSNSRSEMNVSTLELGDSALYLCASSLAGGETQYFGPGTRLLVL.

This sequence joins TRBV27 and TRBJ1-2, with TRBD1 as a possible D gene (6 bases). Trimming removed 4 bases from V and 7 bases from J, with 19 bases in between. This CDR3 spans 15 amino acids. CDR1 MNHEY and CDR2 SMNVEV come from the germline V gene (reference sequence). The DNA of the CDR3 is TGTGCCAGCAGTTCCCCCCGGGGGGGGACAACTGGCTACACCTTC. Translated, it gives CASSSPRGGTTGYTF.

This chain's CDR3 is CASSLDPGPEAYF. In DNA, the CDR3 is TGCGCCAGCAGCTTGGATCCAGGCCCGGAGGCGTATTTT. The chain has TRBV5-1 and TRBJ2-3; D is perhaps TRBD2 (5 bases). Germline CDR1 is SGHRS and CDR2 is YFSETQ. The V end lost 0 bases, the J end lost 14 bases, and 16 bases lay between the germline ends. The CDR3 covers 13 residues.

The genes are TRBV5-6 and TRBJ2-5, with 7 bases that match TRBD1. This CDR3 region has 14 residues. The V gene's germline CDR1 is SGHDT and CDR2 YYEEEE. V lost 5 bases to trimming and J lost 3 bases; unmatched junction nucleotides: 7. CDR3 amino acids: CASRGYTGEETQYF. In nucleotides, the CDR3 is TGTGCCAGCAGGGGGTATACAGGGGAAGAGACCCAGTACTTC.

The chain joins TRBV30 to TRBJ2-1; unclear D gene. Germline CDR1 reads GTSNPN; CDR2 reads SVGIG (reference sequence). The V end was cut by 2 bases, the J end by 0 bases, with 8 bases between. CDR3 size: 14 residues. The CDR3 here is CAWSRGSSYNEQFF. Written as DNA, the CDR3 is TGTGCCTGGAGTCGCGGTAGCTCCTACAATGAGCAGTTCTTC.

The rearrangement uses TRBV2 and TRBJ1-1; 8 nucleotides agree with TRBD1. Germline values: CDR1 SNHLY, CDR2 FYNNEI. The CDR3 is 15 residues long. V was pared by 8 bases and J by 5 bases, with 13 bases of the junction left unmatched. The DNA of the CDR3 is TGTGCCAGCCGTCAGGACAGGGCGTCTCGGACTGAAGCTTTCTTT. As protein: CASRQDRASRTEAFF.

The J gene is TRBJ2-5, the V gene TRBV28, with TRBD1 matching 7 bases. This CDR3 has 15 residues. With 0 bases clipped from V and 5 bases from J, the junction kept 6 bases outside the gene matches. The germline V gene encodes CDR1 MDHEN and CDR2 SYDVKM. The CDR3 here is CASSLWSETGETQYF. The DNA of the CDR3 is TGTGCCAGCAGTTTATGGTCGGAGACAGGGGAGACCCAGTACTTC.

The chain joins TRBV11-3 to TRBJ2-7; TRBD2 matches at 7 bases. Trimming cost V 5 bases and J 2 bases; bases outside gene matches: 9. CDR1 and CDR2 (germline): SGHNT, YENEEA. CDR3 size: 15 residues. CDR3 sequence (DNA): TGTGCCAGCAGCGTTAGGGCGGGAGCCCCCTACGAGCAGTACTTC. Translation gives CASSVRAGAPYEQYF. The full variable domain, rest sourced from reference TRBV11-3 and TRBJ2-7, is EAGVVQSPRYKIIEKKQPVAFWCNPISGHNTLYWYLQNLGQGPELLIRYENEEAVDDSQLPKDRFSAERLKGVDSTLKIQPAELGDSAVYLCASSVRAGAPYEQYFGPGTRLTVT.

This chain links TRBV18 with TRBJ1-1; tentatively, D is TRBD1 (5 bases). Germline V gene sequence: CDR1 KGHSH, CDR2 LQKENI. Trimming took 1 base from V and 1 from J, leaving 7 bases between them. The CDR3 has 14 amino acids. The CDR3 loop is CASSPQGWNTEAFF. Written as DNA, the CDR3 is TGTGCCAGCTCACCACAGGGGTGGAACACTGAAGCTTTCTTT.

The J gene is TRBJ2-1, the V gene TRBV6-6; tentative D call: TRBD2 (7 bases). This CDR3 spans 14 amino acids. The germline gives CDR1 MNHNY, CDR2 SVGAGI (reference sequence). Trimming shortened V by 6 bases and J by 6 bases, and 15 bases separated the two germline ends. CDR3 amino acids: CASSLPGGPNEQFF. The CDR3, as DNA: TGTGCCAGCAGCCTCCCCGGGGGGCCCAATGAGCAGTTCTTC.

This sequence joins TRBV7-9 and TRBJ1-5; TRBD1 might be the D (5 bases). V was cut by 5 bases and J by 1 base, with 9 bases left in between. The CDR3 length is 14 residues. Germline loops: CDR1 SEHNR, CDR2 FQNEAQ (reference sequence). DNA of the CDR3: TGTGCCAGCAGCCCGTCAGGGAGCAATCAGCCCCAGCATTTT. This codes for CASSPSGSNQPQHF.

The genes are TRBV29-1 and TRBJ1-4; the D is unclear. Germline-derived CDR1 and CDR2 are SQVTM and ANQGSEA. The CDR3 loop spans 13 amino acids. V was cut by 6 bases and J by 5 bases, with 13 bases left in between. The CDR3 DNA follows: TGCAGCGTCGTTGACGGGTCAAATGAAAAACTGTTTTTT. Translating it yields CSVVDGSNEKLFF.

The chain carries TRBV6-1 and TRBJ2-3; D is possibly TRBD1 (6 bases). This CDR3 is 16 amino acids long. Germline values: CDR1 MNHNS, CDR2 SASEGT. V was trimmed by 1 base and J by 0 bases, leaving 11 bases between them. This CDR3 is CASSEVRGSSTDTQYF. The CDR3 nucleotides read TGTGCCAGCAGTGAAGTGAGGGGGTCTAGCACAGATACGCAGTATTTT.

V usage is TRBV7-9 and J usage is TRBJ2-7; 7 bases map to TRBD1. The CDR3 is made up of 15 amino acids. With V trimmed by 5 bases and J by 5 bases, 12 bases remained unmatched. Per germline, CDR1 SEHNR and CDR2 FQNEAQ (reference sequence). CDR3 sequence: CASSEGQGVTDEQYF. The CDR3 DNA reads TGTGCCAGCAGCGAGGGGCAGGGGGTTACAGACGAGCAGTACTTC.

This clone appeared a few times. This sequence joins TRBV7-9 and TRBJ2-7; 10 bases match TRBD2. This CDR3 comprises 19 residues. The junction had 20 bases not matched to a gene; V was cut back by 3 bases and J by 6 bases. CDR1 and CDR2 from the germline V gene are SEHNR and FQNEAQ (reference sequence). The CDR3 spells CASSFSLNLAGAPPGEQYF. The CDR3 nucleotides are TGTGCCAGCAGCTTCAGCCTAAATCTAGCGGGAGCTCCACCCGGCGAGCAGTACTTC. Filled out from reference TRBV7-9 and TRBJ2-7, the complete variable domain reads DTGVSQNPRHKITKRGQNVTFRCDPISEHNRLYWYRQTLGQGPEFLTYFQNEAQLEKSRLLSDRFSAERPKGSFSTLEIQRTEQGDSAMYLCASSFSLNLAGAPPGEQYFGPGTRLTVT.

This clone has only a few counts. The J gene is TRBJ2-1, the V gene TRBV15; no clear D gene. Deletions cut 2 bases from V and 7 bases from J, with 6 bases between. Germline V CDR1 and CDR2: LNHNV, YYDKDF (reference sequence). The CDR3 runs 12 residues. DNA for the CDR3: TGTGCCACCAGCAGATCTTTGAATGAGCAGTTCTTC. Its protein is CATSRSLNEQFF.

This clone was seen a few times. CDR3 protein: CASSQLGLAAPRKFF. CDR3 nucleotide sequence: TGTGCCAGCAGCCAACTCGGACTAGCGGCCCCACGGAAGTTCTTC. The chain uses TRBV7-2 and TRBJ2-1; 10 bases are a match to TRBD2. The germline gives CDR1 SGHTA, CDR2 FQGNSA. Losses at the gene ends were 5 bases for V and 14 bases for J; bases not matched to a gene: 15. The CDR3 length is 15 residues.

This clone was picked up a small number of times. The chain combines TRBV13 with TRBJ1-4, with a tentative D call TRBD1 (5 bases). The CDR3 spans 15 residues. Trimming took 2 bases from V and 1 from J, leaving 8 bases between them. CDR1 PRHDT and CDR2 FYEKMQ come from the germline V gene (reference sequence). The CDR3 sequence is CASSLRRGTNEKLFF. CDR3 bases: TGTGCCAGCAGCTTACGGAGGGGAACTAATGAAAAACTGTTTTTT.

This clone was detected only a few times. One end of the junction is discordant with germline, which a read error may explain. CDR3 nucleotides: TGTGCCAGCAGCTTGGGTTCCGGACAGGGGGCACAAGCCTTC. It yields the protein CASSLGSGQGAQAF. This chain connects TRBV5-4 to TRBJ1-2; 11 bases line up with TRBD1. Germline V gene sequence: CDR1 SGHNT, CDR2 YYREEE (reference sequence). There are 14 residues in the CDR3.

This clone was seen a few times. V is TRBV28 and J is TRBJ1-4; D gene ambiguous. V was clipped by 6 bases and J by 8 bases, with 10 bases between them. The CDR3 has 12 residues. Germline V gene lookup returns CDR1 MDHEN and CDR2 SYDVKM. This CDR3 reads CASRRSKEKLFF. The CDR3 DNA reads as TGTGCCAGCAGACGGTCGAAGGAAAAACTGTTTTTT.

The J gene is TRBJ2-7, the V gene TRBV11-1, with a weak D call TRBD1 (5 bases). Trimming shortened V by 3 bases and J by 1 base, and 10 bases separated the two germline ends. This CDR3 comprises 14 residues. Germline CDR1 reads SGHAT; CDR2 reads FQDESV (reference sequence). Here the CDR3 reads CASSLAGLSYEQYF. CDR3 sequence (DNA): TGTGCCAGCAGCTTGGCAGGGCTATCCTACGAGCAGTACTTC.

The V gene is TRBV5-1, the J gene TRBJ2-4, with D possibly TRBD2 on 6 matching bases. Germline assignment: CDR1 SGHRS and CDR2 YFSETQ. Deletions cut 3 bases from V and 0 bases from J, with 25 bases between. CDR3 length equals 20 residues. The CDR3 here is CASSSRAGPEARLAKNIQYF. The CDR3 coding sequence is TGCGCCAGCAGCTCCCGAGCGGGCCCGGAGGCCCGACTAGCCAAAAACATTCAGTACTTC. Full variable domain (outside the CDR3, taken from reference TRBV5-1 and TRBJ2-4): KAGVTQTPRYLIKTRGQQVTLSCSPISGHRSVSWYQQTPGQGLQFLFEYFSETQRNKGNFPGRFSGRQFSNSRSEMNVSTLELGDSALYLCASSSRAGPEARLAKNIQYFGAGTRLSVL.

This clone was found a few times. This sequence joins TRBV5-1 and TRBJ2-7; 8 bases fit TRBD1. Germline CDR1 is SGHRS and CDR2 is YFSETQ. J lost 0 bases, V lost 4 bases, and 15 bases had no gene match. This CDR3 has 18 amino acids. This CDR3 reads CASSRGRGQGLSSYEQYF. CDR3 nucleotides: TGCGCCAGCAGCCGCGGGCGCGGACAGGGATTAAGCTCCTACGAGCAGTACTTC. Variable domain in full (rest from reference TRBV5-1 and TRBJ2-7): KAGVTQTPRYLIKTRGQQVTLSCSPISGHRSVSWYQQTPGQGLQFLFEYFSETQRNKGNFPGRFSGRQFSNSRSEMNVSTLELGDSALYLCASSRGRGQGLSSYEQYFGPGTRLTVT.

This CDR3 is CASSREGNQPQHF. DNA for the CDR3: TGTGCCAGCAGCCGAGAGGGCAATCAGCCCCAGCATTTT. The chain has TRBV7-9 and TRBJ1-5, with unresolved D. Germline V CDR1 and CDR2: SEHNR, FQNEAQ (reference sequence). The CDR3 runs to 13 residues. Trimming cost V 5 bases and J 2 bases, with 7 bases left between them.

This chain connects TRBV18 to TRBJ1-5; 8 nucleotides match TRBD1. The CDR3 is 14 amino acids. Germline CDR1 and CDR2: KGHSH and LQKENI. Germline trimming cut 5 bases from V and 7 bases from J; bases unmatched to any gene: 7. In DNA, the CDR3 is TGTGCCAGCTCAAACGACAGGGGTAACCAGCCCCAGCATTTT. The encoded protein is CASSNDRGNQPQHF.

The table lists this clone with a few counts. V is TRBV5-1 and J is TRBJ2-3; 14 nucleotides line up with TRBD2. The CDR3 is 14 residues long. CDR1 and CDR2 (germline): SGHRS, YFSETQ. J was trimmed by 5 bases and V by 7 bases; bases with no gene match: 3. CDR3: CASGGTSGRDTQYF. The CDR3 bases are TGCGCCAGCGGCGGGACTAGCGGGAGAGATACGCAGTATTTT.